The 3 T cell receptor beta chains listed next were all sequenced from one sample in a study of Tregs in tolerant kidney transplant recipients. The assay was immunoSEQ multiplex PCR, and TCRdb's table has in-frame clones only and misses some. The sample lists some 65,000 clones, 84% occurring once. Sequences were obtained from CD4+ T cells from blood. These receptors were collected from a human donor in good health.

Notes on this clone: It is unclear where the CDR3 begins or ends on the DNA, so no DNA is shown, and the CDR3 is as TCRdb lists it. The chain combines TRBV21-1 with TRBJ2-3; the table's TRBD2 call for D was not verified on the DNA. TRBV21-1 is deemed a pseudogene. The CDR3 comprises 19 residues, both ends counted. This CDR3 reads CASSKVWGSGSVRTDTQYF.

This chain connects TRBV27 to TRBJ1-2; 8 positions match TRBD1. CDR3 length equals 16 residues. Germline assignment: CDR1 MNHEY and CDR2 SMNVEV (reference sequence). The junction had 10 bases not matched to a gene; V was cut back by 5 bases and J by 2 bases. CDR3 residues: CASSRQGPPSNYGYTF. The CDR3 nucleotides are TGTGCCAGCAGTAGACAGGGGCCCCCGTCCAACTATGGCTACACCTTC.

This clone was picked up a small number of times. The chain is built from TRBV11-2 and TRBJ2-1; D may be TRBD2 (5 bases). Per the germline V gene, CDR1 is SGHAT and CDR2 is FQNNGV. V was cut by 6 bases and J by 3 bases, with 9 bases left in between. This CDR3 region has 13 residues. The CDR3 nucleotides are TGTGCCAGCAGTAGAGGGTTCTACAATGAGCAGTTCTTC. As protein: CASSRGFYNEQFF.